The clone carrying this TCR beta chain is a singleton in its sample. Its target is unknown. The germline V gene has CDR1 SGHAT and CDR2 FQNNGV. Between the trimmed V and J ends, which lost 4 bases and 1 base, there was a span of 19 bases. The CDR3 loop spans 17 amino acids. All patients relapsed after autologous stem cell transplantation, and brentuximab vedotin exposure varied. Profiling relied on immunoSEQ multiplex PCR, and the TCRdb table lists in-frame clones only, not all of them. Altogether over 20,000 clones are present, approximately 73% being singletons, with the ten largest covering about 24%. This sample is drawn from a study of PD-1 blockade in classical Hodgkin lymphoma. Regarding the study as a whole: Possibly reflecting disease activity or prior therapy, repertoire differences have causes that remain undefined. Patients who initiated nivolumab within 1 year of ASCT were excluded. It was CD4+ TCR diversity, not CD8+, that rose significantly by C4D1.

The starting material was peripheral blood mononuclear cells (PBMCs), obtained before the second cycle of nivolumab. This TCR was recovered from a human donor with classical Hodgkin lymphoma. The genes are TRBV11-2 and TRBJ1-2; tentative D call: TRBD1 (5 bases). The CDR3: CASSSSRAGIHNYGYTF. For the CDR3, the DNA is TGTGCCAGCAGCTCCTCAAGGGCAGGGATTCATAACTATGGCTACACCTTC.